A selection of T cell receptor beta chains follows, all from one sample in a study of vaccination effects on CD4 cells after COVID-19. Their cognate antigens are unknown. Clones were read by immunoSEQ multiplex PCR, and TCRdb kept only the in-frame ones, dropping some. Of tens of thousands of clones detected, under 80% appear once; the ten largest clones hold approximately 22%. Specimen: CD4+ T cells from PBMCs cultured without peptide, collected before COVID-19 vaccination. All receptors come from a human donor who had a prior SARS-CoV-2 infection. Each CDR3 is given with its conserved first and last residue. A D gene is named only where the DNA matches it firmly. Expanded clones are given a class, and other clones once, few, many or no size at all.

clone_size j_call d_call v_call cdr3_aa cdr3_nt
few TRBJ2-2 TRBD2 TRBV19 CASSISSGTNTGELFF TGTGCCAGTAGTATTTCTAGCGGGACCAACACCGGGGAGCTGTTTTTT
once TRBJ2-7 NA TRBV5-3 CARSSRRYEQYF TGTGCCAGAAGCTCCCGGCGCTACGAGCAGTACTTC
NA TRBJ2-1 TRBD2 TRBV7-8 CASSIRTSVGEQFF TGTGCCAGCAGCATCCGGACTAGCGTAGGTGAGCAGTTCTTC
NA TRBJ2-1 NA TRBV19 CASSIPTTLGGEQFF TGTGCCAGTAGCATACCAACCACCCTTGGTGGCGAGCAGTTCTTC
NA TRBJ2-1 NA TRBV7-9 CASSLPLDVHEQFF TGTGCCAGCAGCCTGCCCCTCGATGTCCATGAGCAGTTCTTC
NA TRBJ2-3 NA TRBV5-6 CASSLVWSTDTQYF TGTGCCAGCAGCTTAGTATGGAGCACAGATACGCAGTATTTT
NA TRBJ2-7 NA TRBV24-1 CATSDGSWGRQYF TGTGCCACCAGTGACGGTTCCTGGGGTCGGCAGTACTTC
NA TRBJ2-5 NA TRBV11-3 CASSLDWPRGRRETQYF TGTGCCAGCAGCTTAGATTGGCCCCGGGGGCGCAGGGAGACCCAGTACTTC
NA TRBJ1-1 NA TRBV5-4 CASSPNRERYTEAFF TGTGCCAGCAGCCCAAACAGGGAAAGGTACACTGAAGCTTTCTTT
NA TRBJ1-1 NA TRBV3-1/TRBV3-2 CASSQLTDTEAFF TGTGCCAGCAGCCAACTAACGGACACTGAAGCTTTCTTT
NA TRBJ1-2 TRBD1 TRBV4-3 CASSRTGTGHYGYTF TGCGCCAGCAGCCGAACCGGGACAGGGCACTATGGCTACACCTTC
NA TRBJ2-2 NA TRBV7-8 CASRRQANTGELFF TGTGCCAGCAGGCGACAGGCGAACACCGGGGAGCTGTTTTTT
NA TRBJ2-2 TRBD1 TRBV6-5 CASRWTGGMAGELFF TGTGCCAGCAGGTGGACAGGGGGTATGGCCGGGGAGCTGTTTTTT
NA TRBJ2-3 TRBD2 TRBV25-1 CASSEGGVLAEHTDTQYF TGTGCCAGCAGTGAAGGCGGAGTACTAGCGGAGCACACAGATACGCAGTATTTT
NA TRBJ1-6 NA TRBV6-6 CASSYPGTENSPLHF TGTGCCAGCAGTTACCCCGGGACGGAGAATTCACCCCTCCACTTT
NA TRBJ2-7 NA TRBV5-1 CASSSPRQGSNEQYF TGCGCCAGCAGCTCTCCTCGTCAGGGGTCAAACGAGCAGTACTTC
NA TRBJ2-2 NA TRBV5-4 CASSLGEAGELFF TGTGCCAGCAGCTTGGGTGAGGCCGGGGAGCTGTTTTTT
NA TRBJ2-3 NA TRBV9 CASSVSRADTQYF TGTGCCAGCAGCGTAAGTCGCGCAGATACGCAGTATTTT
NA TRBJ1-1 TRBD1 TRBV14 CASGVDFQGAAFF TGTGCCAGCGGCGTGGATTTCCAGGGGGCGGCTTTCTTT
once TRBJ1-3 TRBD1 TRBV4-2 CASSRTGKGNTIYF TGTGCCAGCAGCCGGACAGGGAAGGGAAACACCATATATTTT
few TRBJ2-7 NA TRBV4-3 CASSQDVQSAQYF TGCGCCAGCAGCCAAGATGTTCAGTCTGCGCAGTACTTC
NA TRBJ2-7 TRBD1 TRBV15 CATSSGTGLSDEQYF TGTGCCACCAGCAGCGGGACAGGTCTCTCCGACGAGCAGTACTTC
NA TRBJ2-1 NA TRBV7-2 CASSGAYNEQFF TGTGCCAGCAGCGGTGCGTACAATGAGCAGTTCTTC
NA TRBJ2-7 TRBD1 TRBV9 CASSPVGTVSYEQYF TGTGCCAGCAGCCCGGTTGGGACAGTCTCCTACGAGCAGTACTTC
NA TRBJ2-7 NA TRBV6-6 CASSYGGTDNYEQYF TGTGCCAGCAGTTACGGGGGGACGGACAACTACGAGCAGTACTTC
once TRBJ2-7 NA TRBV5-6 CASSGGFLVAEQYF TGTGCCAGTAGTGGGGGGTTCTTAGTCGCCGAGCAGTACTTC
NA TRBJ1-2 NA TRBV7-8 CASSRRDRQNGYTF TGTGCCAGCAGCCGTCGGGACCGACAAAATGGCTACACCTTC
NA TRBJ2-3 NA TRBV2 CASMDRRFTDTQYF TGTGCCAGCATGGACAGAAGATTCACAGATACGCAGTATTTT
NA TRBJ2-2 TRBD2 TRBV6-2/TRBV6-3 CASSYLLAANTGELFF TGTGCCAGCAGTTACCTCCTAGCGGCAAACACCGGGGAGCTGTTTTTT
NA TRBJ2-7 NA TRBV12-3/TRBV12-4 CASSLDTYEQYF TGTGCCAGCAGTTTGGACACCTACGAGCAGTACTTC
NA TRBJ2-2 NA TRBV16 CASSQSTTGELFF TGTGCCAGCAGCCAATCTACCACCGGGGAGCTGTTTTTT
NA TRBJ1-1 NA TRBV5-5 CASSFQAGLEAFF TGTGCCAGCAGCTTTCAGGCCGGACTTGAAGCTTTCTTT
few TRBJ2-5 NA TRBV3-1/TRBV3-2 CASSPDLETQYF TGTGCCAGCAGCCCGGACCTGGAGACCCAGTACTTC
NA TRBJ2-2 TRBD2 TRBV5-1 CASSPSAGGRTGELFF TGCGCCAGCAGTCCCTCAGCGGGGGGGCGGACCGGGGAGCTGTTTTTT
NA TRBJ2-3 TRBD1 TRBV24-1 CATSDPLTGVTDTQYF TGTGCCACCAGTGATCCGCTGACAGGGGTCACAGATACGCAGTATTTT
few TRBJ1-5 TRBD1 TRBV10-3 CAISKGTGDQPQHF TGTGCCATCAGTAAAGGGACAGGGGATCAGCCCCAGCATTTT
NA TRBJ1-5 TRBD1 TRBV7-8 CASSLGTGRDDQPQHF TGTGCCAGCAGCTTAGGGACAGGGAGGGATGATCAGCCCCAGCATTTT
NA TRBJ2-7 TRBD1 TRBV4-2 CASSQLTGGGSYEQYF TGTGCCAGCAGCCAGCTAACAGGGGGCGGCTCCTACGAGCAGTACTTC
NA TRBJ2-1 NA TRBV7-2 CASSLAVYNEQFF TGTGCCAGCAGCTTAGCGGTGTACAATGAGCAGTTCTTC
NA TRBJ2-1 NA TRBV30 CAWSGDPIEQFF TGTGCCTGGAGTGGGGACCCAATTGAGCAGTTCTTC
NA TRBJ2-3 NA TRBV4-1 CASSQGPTGRSTDTQYF TGCGCCAGCAGCCAAGGGCCGACAGGCCGTAGCACAGATACGCAGTATTTT
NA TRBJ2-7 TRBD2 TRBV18 CASSPPSGVGEQYF TGTGCCAGCTCACCCCCGAGCGGGGTAGGGGAGCAGTACTTC
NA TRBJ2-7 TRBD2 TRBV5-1 CASSFGLAGILSGEQYF TGCGCCAGCAGCTTCGGGTTAGCGGGGATCTTATCGGGCGAGCAGTACTTC
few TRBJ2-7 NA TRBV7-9 CASSQDWTRQYF TGTGCCAGCAGCCAGGACTGGACTCGGCAGTACTTC
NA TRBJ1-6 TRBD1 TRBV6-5 CASSPTRGYNSPLHF TGTGCCAGCAGTCCGACCAGGGGGTATAATTCACCCCTCCACTTT
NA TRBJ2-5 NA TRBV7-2 CASRGEAGRKETQYF TGTGCCAGCAGGGGGGAGGCGGGACGAAAAGAGACCCAGTACTTC
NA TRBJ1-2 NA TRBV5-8 CASARGKGYGYTF TGTGCCAGCGCCCGGGGGAAGGGCTATGGCTACACCTTC
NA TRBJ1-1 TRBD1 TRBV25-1 CASSEYSAGGITEAFF TGTGCCAGCAGTGAATATTCCGCAGGGGGAATCACTGAAGCTTTCTTT
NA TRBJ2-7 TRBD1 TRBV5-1 CASSITTGEVNEQYF TGCGCCAGCAGCATTACGACAGGGGAGGTAAACGAGCAGTACTTC
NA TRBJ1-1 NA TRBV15 CATSRDPGPYTEAFF TGTGCCACCAGCAGAGACCCGGGGCCATACACTGAAGCTTTCTTT
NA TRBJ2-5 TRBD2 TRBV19 CASSIFGTSAKGGAQYF TGTGCCAGTAGTATATTCGGGACTAGCGCTAAGGGGGGCGCCCAGTACTTC
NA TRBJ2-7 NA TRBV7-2 CASSLGGLGFYEQYF TGTGCCAGCAGCTTAGGGGGACTGGGTTTCTACGAGCAGTACTTC
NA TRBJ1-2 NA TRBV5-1 CASSLNPDNYGYTF TGCGCCAGCAGCTTAAATCCGGATAACTATGGCTACACCTTC
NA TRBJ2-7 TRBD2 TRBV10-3 CAIGAIAGGFVEQYF TGTGCCATCGGGGCTATAGCGGGGGGTTTTGTCGAGCAGTACTTC
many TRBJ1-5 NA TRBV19 CASSIIGLKPNQPQHF TGTGCCAGTAGTATAATAGGGCTGAAGCCCAATCAGCCCCAGCATTTT
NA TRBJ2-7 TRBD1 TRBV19 CASSKDRGREQYF TGTGCCAGTAGTAAGGACAGGGGGCGCGAGCAGTACTTC
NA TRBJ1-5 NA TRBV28 CASSLYVQPQHF TGTGCCAGCAGTTTATATGTTCAGCCCCAGCATTTT
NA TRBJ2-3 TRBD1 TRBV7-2 CASSPRSGTGLADTQYF TGTGCCAGCAGCCCAAGGTCCGGGACAGGGTTGGCAGATACGCAGTATTTT